This TCR beta chain was recovered during a study of T cells after yellow fever vaccination. The TCR cDNA carried a universal primer site and UMIs from 5'RACE template switching. Each CDR3 protein is one row after TCRdb ran MiXCR on the 5' RACE reads. The table has about 130,000 distinct CDR3 sequences, about 6.2% seen once. The CDR3 length is 14 residues. CDR1 is SQVTM and CDR2 is ANQGSEA in the germline V gene. The trim removed 7 bases at V and 4 bases at J, leaving 8 bases unmatched. Comments on this clonotype: The antigen is undetermined.

Study-level results: A large majority of primary-vaccination clones showed up again after the booster (around 95% CD4, around 90% CD8). CD4 and CD8 compartments shared a small share of clonotypes, likely from convergent recombination. Weaker, the secondary response had a peak occurring faster, on day 5 versus 15.

J is TRBJ2-7 and V is TRBV29-1; 12 bases are a match to TRBD1. Here the sequenced sample was CD4+ T cells sorted from PBMCs, taken 10 days after the yellow fever booster vaccination. This TCR came from a man aged 30 to 39 who received the YFV17D yellow fever vaccine. In DNA form, the CDR3 reads TGCAGCGCCAAACCGGGACAGGGGGCTTACGAGCAGTACTTC. Protein product: CSAKPGQGAYEQYF.